The sequence of this T cell receptor (beta chain) was determined in a study of shared clonotypes between healthy human individuals (dated by TCRdb to about 2020). With regard to the full study: The cohort included a few men and a couple of women between 18 and 49 years of age. Per donor, three plates each were used for CD4 naive and CD4 memory, two for CD8 naive, and one for CD8 memory. Blood TCR repertoires of roughly 5 healthy adults were deeply sequenced to estimate repertoire size and the extent of clonotype sharing between individuals. To increase sequencing depth and limit assay-specific biases, different laboratories used diverse techniques to prepare libraries and sequence TCR repertoires. Each donor's leukapheresis produced roughly between roughly 0.94 and 9.5 billion PBMCs. The study at large found these results: Because the study included only a small number of donors, the genetic and exposure-history diversity represented was limited. Sampling was restricted to blood, and TCR repertoires in tissue are likely to differ from TCR repertoires in blood. Clonotypes shared by all four sorted-subset donors showed higher generation probabilities than non-shared clonotypes. Even with the large sequencing depth, rarefaction of the sorted-subset datasets indicated that sequencing was incomplete. Across a few donors, approximately 4.9% of naive CD4, roughly 3.5% of naive CD8, around 2.5% of memory CD4, and around 0.4% of memory CD8 clonotypes were shared. Pairwise subsampling indicated that sequencing depth was expected to affect the degree of clonotype sharing among donors. Naive subsets generally had larger estimated clonotype richness than memory subsets.

Comment on this clone: Its antigen is still unknown. There are no base qualities to consult, and no much larger clone falls within one base.

CD8 naive samples consisted of CD45RO-negative cells that were positively selected for CCR7, yielding a CD45RA+CCR7+ population without TemRA cells. The donors were healthy, HIV-negative adults with no recently reported acute infections or vaccinations. Every donor was a Caucasian adult residing in Nashville, Tennessee, USA. Blood was obtained by leukapheresis, after which PBMCs were separated by Ficoll-Histopaque density gradient centrifugation and cryopreserved in liquid nitrogen vapor phase. Analytical flow cytometry was used to check the purity and quantity of every magnetically sorted T cell population. Genomic DNA was isolated from every sorted fraction and measured by UV absorbance on a Nanodrop 2000c. Using the deep immunoSEQ assay, TCR CDR3 regions were amplified from genomic DNA by multiplex PCR. Genomic DNA extracted from each cell subset was distributed evenly over all wells of several immunoSEQ 96-well plates, and each plate served as one replicate. For sorted subsets, roughly 200 ng of genomic DNA, equivalent to around 30,000 T cell genomes, went into each replicate PCR. The purified libraries were quantified using a Qubit 3.0 fluorometer, sized with a Bioanalyzer 2100, and then quantified again using the KAPA Library Quantification kit. Every immunoSEQ 96-well plate was sequenced on a dedicated single-read 150-cycle Illumina NextSeq 550 flow cell. In the paper's pipeline: Because the immunoSEQ output held only junctional sequences and lacked quality scores, the filtering could not match the filtering applied to full-length reads. To assign V/J genes and CDR3, sequences were annotated against IMGT germline references using PyIR, a Python wrapper for IgBLAST v1.9. Reads with weak V/J assignments (E-value above 1e-6), missing CDR3, stop codons, out-of-frame junctions, or ambiguous translated residues were removed. V3J clonotypes were defined as sequences sharing an identical inferred V gene, J gene, and CDR3 amino acid sequence. Percentage overlap between repertoires was calculated by dividing the number of shared unique clonotypes by the size of the smaller repertoire. Richness of each repertoire was evaluated using RTK rarefaction, the Chao1 estimator, and Recon v2.1 estimates of unobserved clonotypes. Generation probabilities were computed with OLGA for all TCRbeta clonotypes obtained by the gDNA method from several donors. The immuneACCESS repertoire file appears here via TCRdb, limited to in-frame rearrangements. These files lack a portion of the clones; in checked studies, under half of the deficit traces to unresolved V genes, and the cause of the others is not known. The DNA gave D and trimming, while V, J and clone size come from that table. In this sample the table shows about 2 million clones, approximately 95% of which occur a single time. Clones ranked in the top ten supply under 1.5% of the sample.

Material: naive CD8+ T cells sorted from blood. Read against the paper, the sample's cell subset or site label means: CD45RA+CCR7+. This sequence was found in a man younger than 35 in good health.

The CDR3 loop reads CASSPLPTLTNTGELFF. The DNA is as follows: TGTGCCAGCAGTCCGCTCCCCACATTGACCAACACCGGGGAGCTGTTTTTT. Recombination joined TRBV27 with TRBJ2-2, with no confidently assigned D gene. V loses 5 bases, J loses 2 bases, and the germline ends lie 18 bases apart. Per the germline V gene (reference sequence), MNHEY is the CDR1 and SMNVEV is the CDR2. The CDR3 goes from the cysteine to the phenylalanine over 17 residues. Only CDR3 DNA remains: 51 bases, in frame from the first base.